The clone carrying this T cell receptor (beta chain) was seen a few times. What it recognizes is unknown. In germline, CDR1 is SEHNR, CDR2 FQNEAQ (reference sequence). The CDR3 covers 20 residues. V trimming: 4 bases; J trimming: 6 bases; junction bases outside the gene matches: 18. These data come from a study of T-cell memory formation after mild COVID-19. Points from the study as a whole: Memory cells collected pre-infection included some clones that later responded, suggesting cross-reactive memory joined.

MiXCR was run by TCRdb on the 5' RACE reads, yielding one entry per CDR3 protein. The data contain hundreds of thousands of distinct CDR3 sequences, about a fifth of them singletons. The chain joins TRBV7-9 to TRBJ2-1; 13 bases fit TRBD2. This clonotype originated in an adult woman who had mild COVID-19 (a few samples of this study predate the infection). Cell type and time point are not known. Sequenced: PBMCs or a T cell subset sorted from them (not recorded which). The CDR3 nucleotides are TGTGCCAGCAGCTCGACGAACCCCGGAGCGGGACTAGCGGGAACCAATGAGCAGTTCTTC. Amino acids: CASSSTNPGAGLAGTNEQFF.